This T cell receptor beta chain was observed in a study of blood T cell repertoires in COVID-19. The wider study: Italy, Spain and the United States were the sources of the convalescent and acute COVID-19 samples. The cDNA or gDNA used as material had been derived from T cells, B-cell-depleted T cells, or PBMCs.

The CDR3 loop spans 12 amino acids. V was shortened by 0 bases and J by 7 bases, with 4 bases between the two germline ends. Germline CDR1 reads MNHEY; CDR2 reads SVGEGT. Study processing details: Reference gene primer amplification gave nucleated cell count estimates. Only in-frame clones appear in the TCRdb table, and some are missing; sequencing was by immunoSEQ multiplex PCR. D and trimming were read from the DNA, whereas the V and J calls and clone size are those reported in that table. The repertoire consists of about 140,000 clones, with over 70% occurring once and the leading ten covering about 1.9%.

The gene calls are TRBV6-2 or TRBV6-3 and TRBJ2-1; D remains ambiguous. The clonotype was recovered from a woman aged 55-75 years with acute or convalescent COVID-19. The sequencing sample was made of peripheral blood. Here the CDR3 reads CASSYSPNEQFF. The DNA of the CDR3 is TGTGCCAGCAGTTACTCCCCGAATGAGCAGTTCTTC.